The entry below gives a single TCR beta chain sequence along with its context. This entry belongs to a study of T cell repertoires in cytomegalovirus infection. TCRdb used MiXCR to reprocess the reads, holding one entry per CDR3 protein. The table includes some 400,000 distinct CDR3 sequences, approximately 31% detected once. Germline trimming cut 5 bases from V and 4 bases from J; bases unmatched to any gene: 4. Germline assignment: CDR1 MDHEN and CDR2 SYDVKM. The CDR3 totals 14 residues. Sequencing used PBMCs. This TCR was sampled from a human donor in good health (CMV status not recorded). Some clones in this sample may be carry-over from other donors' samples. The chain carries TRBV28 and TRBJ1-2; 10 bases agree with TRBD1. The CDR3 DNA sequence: TGTGCCAGCAGTACGACAGGGGGCCTCTATGGCTACACCTTC. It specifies CASSTTGGLYGYTF.